One sample yielded the 19 T cell receptor beta chains listed below, sequenced in a study of cytomegalovirus exposure and HLA in healthy donors. PCR used 60 Vbeta primers and 13 Jbeta primers. TCRdb's table, derived via immunoSEQ multiplex PCR, lists solely in-frame clones and lacks some. Among 150,000 to 200,000 clones listed, 65% to 85% were seen once. Sequencing used PBMCs. The receptors originated from a girl aged 5-17 years in good health and CMV-seropositive.

This sequence joins TRBV10-2 and TRBJ1-2; D unresolved. The CDR3 is 13 amino acids. From germline, CDR1 is WSHSY and CDR2 SAAADI. The V and J ends lost 3 bases and 3 bases respectively, with 8 bases between them. CDR3 region: CASSDGGYYGYTF. In DNA, the CDR3 is TGCGCCAGCAGTGATGGAGGTTACTATGGCTACACCTTC.

The chain carries TRBV9 and TRBJ2-2; 13 bases fit TRBD2. Germline lookup yields CDR1 SGDLS and CDR2 YYNGEE. The CDR3 sequence is 18 residues long. J lost 1 base, V lost 3 bases, and 6 bases had no gene match. In DNA, the CDR3 is TGTGCCAGCAGCGGCGGGACTAGCGGGACCCAGAACACCGGGGAGCTGTTTTTT. This encodes CASSGGTSGTQNTGELFF.

The chain is built from TRBV5-4 and TRBJ2-1; possibly TRBD2 for D (5 bases). Germline CDR1 reads SGHNT; CDR2 reads YYREEE (reference sequence). The CDR3 consists of 16 residues. The V end was cut by 3 bases, the J end by 1 base, with 14 bases between. As DNA, the CDR3 is TGTGCCAGCAGCTACGGACTCCCCCAGTCCTACAATGAGCAGTTCTTC. It codes for CASSYGLPQSYNEQFF.

V is TRBV5-1 and J is TRBJ1-1; a weak D match, TRBD1 (6 bases). The CDR3 runs 13 residues. CDR1 is SGHRS and CDR2 is YFSETQ in the germline V gene. Trimming took 2 bases from V and 5 from J, leaving 10 bases between them. The CDR3 region has the DNA TGCGCCAGCAGCTTACAGGGAAGGACTGAAGCTTTCTTT. It yields the protein CASSLQGRTEAFF.

This clone appeared once. The chain joins TRBV25-1 to TRBJ1-6; D not resolved. Trimming pared 4 bases from V and 7 bases from J, leaving 5 bases between. This CDR3 has 12 amino acids. The germline CDR1 and CDR2 sequences are MGHDK and SYGVNS. The CDR3: CASSGGNSPLHF. The CDR3 DNA sequence: TGTGCCAGCAGTGGAGGCAATTCACCCCTCCACTTT.

This clone was recorded once. The rearrangement joins TRBV7-9 to TRBJ1-1; D is possibly TRBD1 (6 bases). V was trimmed by 3 bases and J by 11 bases, leaving 16 bases between them. The germline V gene encodes CDR1 SEHNR and CDR2 FQNEAQ (reference sequence). The CDR3 totals 13 residues. CDR3 amino acids: CASSFRAGDLAFF. In DNA, the CDR3 is TGTGCCAGCAGCTTCCGGGCAGGGGATTTGGCTTTCTTT.

V gene TRBV18 combines with J gene TRBJ2-7; a weak D match, TRBD1 (5 bases). V lost 3 bases and J 3 bases, leaving 12 bases between the germline ends. The CDR3 runs to 14 residues. From germline, CDR1 is KGHSH and CDR2 LQKENI. CDR3 nucleotide sequence: TGTGCCAGCTCACCTCGGCAGGGAAGCTACGAGCAGTACTTC. It codes for CASSPRQGSYEQYF.

The chain joins TRBV7-3 to TRBJ2-1, with 8 bases that match TRBD2. J gave up 5 bases and V 2 bases, and 5 bases lay outside the gene matches. CDR1 is SGHTA and CDR2 is FQGTGA in the germline V gene. The CDR3 is 15 amino acids. CDR3 region: CASSLVSGRNNEQFF. CDR3 nucleotide sequence: TGTGCCAGCAGCTTAGTAAGCGGGAGAAACAATGAGCAGTTCTTC.

The chain joins TRBV5-1 to TRBJ1-5, with TRBD1 identical over 9 bases. This CDR3 is built from 14 residues. V shed 5 bases and J 6 bases; nucleotides not matched to a gene: 6. Looked up from germline, CDR1 is SGHRS and CDR2 is YFSETQ. The CDR3 DNA sequence: TGCGCCAGCAGTACCGGGACAGGGCTTCAGCCCCAGCATTTT. This codes for CASSTGTGLQPQHF.

This rearrangement joins TRBV7-2 to TRBJ2-7; unclear D gene. The CDR3 is 13 amino acids. Trimming stripped 3 bases from V and 5 bases from J, with 11 bases between. Germline assignment: CDR1 SGHTA and CDR2 FQGNSA. CDR3 DNA: TGTGCCAGCAGCTTCCGTTTCGCGGACGAGCAGTACTTC. This sequence encodes CASSFRFADEQYF.

The genes are TRBV7-9 and TRBJ1-1; D perhaps matches TRBD1 (5 bases). The germline V gene encodes CDR1 SEHNR and CDR2 FQNEAQ (reference sequence). The V end was cut by 3 bases, the J end by 8 bases, with 19 bases between. This CDR3 has 15 residues. The CDR3 DNA sequence: TGTGCCAGCAGCTTGGGTACTGGGGGACTAGAAGAAGCTTTCTTT. It codes for CASSLGTGGLEEAFF.

J is TRBJ2-2 and V is TRBV30; possibly TRBD2 for D (6 bases). The CDR3 runs to 13 residues. V dropped 4 bases and J dropped 5 bases, with 11 bases sitting between them. The V gene's germline CDR1 is GTSNPN and CDR2 SVGIG (reference sequence). In nucleotides, the CDR3 is TGTGCCTGGAACCGGGAGAGGACCGGGGAGCTGTTTTTT. Protein sequence: CAWNRERTGELFF.

V usage is TRBV11-2 and J usage is TRBJ2-3; 9 bases map to TRBD1. CDR3 length: 16 residues. Losses at the gene ends were 5 bases for V and 4 bases for J; bases not matched to a gene: 10. Germline V gene lookup returns CDR1 SGHAT and CDR2 FQNNGV. CDR3 loop: CASSDQHTGGSDTQYF. The CDR3 nucleotides read TGTGCCAGCAGCGACCAGCACACAGGGGGCTCAGATACGCAGTATTTT.

The V call is TRBV29-1, the J call TRBJ2-1, with 11 nucleotides matching TRBD2. Germline CDR1 reads SQVTM; CDR2 reads ANQGSEA. V lost 2 bases, J lost 6 bases, and 3 bases stayed unmatched. This CDR3 contains 14 residues. This CDR3 reads CSVEIGLAGNEQFF. Here the CDR3 DNA reads TGCAGCGTTGAAATCGGACTAGCGGGCAATGAGCAGTTCTTC.

This sequence joins TRBV5-1 and TRBJ2-3, with 7 bases that match TRBD2. The germline gives CDR1 SGHRS, CDR2 YFSETQ. The ends lost 4 bases at V and 2 bases at J; junction bases unmatched: 4. The CDR3 is 14 amino acids. Here the CDR3 reads CASSSGTYTDTQYF. The CDR3 nucleotides are TGCGCCAGCAGCAGCGGGACTTACACAGATACGCAGTATTTT.

The rearrangement uses TRBV19 and TRBJ1-3; unclear D gene. Trimming stripped 10 bases from V and 1 base from J, with 17 bases between. The CDR3 has 15 amino acids. The germline V gene has CDR1 LNHDA and CDR2 SQIVND (reference sequence). Written as DNA, the CDR3 is TGTGCCACCACCCGGCAGGTAGAGTCTGGAAACACCATATATTTT. It yields the protein CATTRQVESGNTIYF.

The chain employs TRBV10-2 and TRBJ1-2, with D unclear. Germline loops: CDR1 WSHSY, CDR2 SAAADI. Trimming took off 7 bases at V and 5 bases at J, with 17 bases between the two ends. CDR3 size: 14 residues. As DNA, the CDR3 is TGCGCCAGCACGATTGGTTTGGTGGAGTATGGCTACACCTTC. Its translation: CASTIGLVEYGYTF.

The chain is built from TRBV12-1 and TRBJ2-7; no DNA check was done on the table's D call, TRBD1. TRBV12-1 is termed a pseudogene. This CDR3 region has 16 residues. The CDR3 loop is CASSSPRARGNHEQYF. CDR3 sequence (DNA): TGTGCCAGCAGCTCCCCCAGGGCCAGGGGGAACCACGAGCAGTACTTC.

This chain uses TRBV19 with TRBJ1-1, with TRBD1 as a possible D gene (6 bases). V lost 5 bases and J lost 0, with 7 bases in between. The CDR3 runs to 13 residues. Germline V gene lookup returns CDR1 LNHDA and CDR2 SQIVND (reference sequence). The CDR3 DNA follows: TGTGCCAGTAGTGGGACACTGAACACTGAAGCTTTCTTT. This sequence encodes CASSGTLNTEAFF.